The source of this TCR beta chain is a study of blood T cell repertoires in COVID-19. CDR3 length equals 14 residues. The V end lost 4 bases, the J end lost 0 bases, and 8 bases lay between the germline ends. The germline gives CDR1 SGHNT, CDR2 YYREEE (reference sequence). Clones were read by immunoSEQ multiplex PCR, and TCRdb kept only the in-frame ones, dropping some. This sample has approximately 350,000 clones, with about four fifths found just once. The sequenced material came from PBMCs or T cells enriched from blood (not recorded which). The chain joins TRBV5-4 to TRBJ1-3; D is perhaps TRBD1 (6 bases). This TCR was sampled from a woman aged 45-65 years who had recovered from COVID-19. CDR3: CASSEQGSGNTIYF. CDR3 in DNA: TGTGCCAGCAGCGAACAGGGCTCTGGAAACACCATATATTTT.